This T cell receptor (beta chain) was captured in a study of blood T cell repertoires in COVID-19. Using immunoSEQ multiplex PCR, the repertoire was profiled, and TCRdb retains in-frame clones only, with some absent. The data show approximately 200,000 clones, roughly 86% seen once. With V trimmed by 3 bases and J by 6 bases, 5 bases remained unmatched. The CDR3 covers 15 residues. Per the germline V gene, CDR1 is MDHEN and CDR2 is SYDVKM. This receptor was identified in a woman aged 55-75 years with acute or convalescent COVID-19. Sequencing was done on a sample of peripheral blood. The chain is built from TRBV28 and TRBJ2-1, with 10 bases fitting TRBD1. CDR3 sequence (DNA): TGTGCCAGCAGTTTTAAAAGGACAGGGGGCAATGAGCAGTTCTTC. This codes for CASSFKRTGGNEQFF.